This TCR beta chain was profiled in a study of cytomegalovirus exposure and HLA in healthy donors. General observations from the study: The dataset shows that most TCR sequences were rare, while some public TCRs occurred in many donors. The study labeled under 200 TCR beta chains cytomegalovirus-associated. The TCR clusters that emerged in the first cohort tended, a later analysis found, to co-occur in the 95 to 150 validation repertoires.

Germline V gene data show CDR1 as SGHAT and CDR2 as FQDESV (reference sequence). The V end lost 5 bases, the J end lost 2 bases, and 7 bases lay between the germline ends. The CDR3 sequence is 13 residues long. Produced via immunoSEQ multiplex PCR; TCRdb's table is partial and in-frame only. The data hold about 43,000 clones, with about 93% observed a single time. A single count supports this clone. Its antigen is unknown. The chain couples TRBV11-1 to TRBJ1-5; D not resolved. The receptor was derived from a man aged 18-30 years in good health and CMV-seronegative. Sequencing was done on a sample of PBMCs. The chain's CDR3 is CASSRDGNQPQHF. The CDR3 DNA follows: TGTGCCAGCAGCCGGGATGGCAATCAGCCCCAGCATTTT.